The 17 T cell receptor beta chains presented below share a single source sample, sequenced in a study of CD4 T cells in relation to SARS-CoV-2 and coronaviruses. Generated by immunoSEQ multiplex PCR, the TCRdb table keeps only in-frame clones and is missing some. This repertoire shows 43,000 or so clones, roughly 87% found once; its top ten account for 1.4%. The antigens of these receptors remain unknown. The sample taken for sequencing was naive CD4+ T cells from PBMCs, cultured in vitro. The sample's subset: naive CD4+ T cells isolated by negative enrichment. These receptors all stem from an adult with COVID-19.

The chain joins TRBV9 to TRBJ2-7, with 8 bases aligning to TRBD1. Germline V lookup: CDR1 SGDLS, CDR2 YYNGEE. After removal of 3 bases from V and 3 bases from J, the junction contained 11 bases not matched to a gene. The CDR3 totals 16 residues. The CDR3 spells CASSALPQGAYYEQYF. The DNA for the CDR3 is TGTGCCAGCAGCGCACTTCCCCAGGGGGCCTACTACGAGCAGTACTTC.

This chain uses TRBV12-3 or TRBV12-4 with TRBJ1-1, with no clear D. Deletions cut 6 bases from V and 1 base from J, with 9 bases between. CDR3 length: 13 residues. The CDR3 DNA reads TGTGCCAGCAGACCCTTGGGGAACACTGAAGCTTTCTTT. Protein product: CASRPLGNTEAFF.

In DNA, the CDR3 is TGTGCCAGCAGCTTTAGGGAGACCCAGTACTTC. Translation: CASSFRETQYF. The rearrangement links TRBV5-6 to TRBJ2-5; D remains ambiguous. The V gene lost 2 bases and the J gene lost 5 bases, with 4 bases spanning the gap. There are 11 residues in the CDR3. From germline, CDR1 is SGHDT and CDR2 YYEEEE.

The CDR3 loop is CASSENRGDNEKLFF. The CDR3 DNA follows: TGTGCCAGCAGTGAAAACAGGGGGGATAATGAAAAACTGTTTTTT. The chain has TRBV2 and TRBJ1-4, with 8 bases lining up with TRBD1. This CDR3 comprises 15 residues. Germline V gives CDR1 SNHLY, CDR2 FYNNEI. Losses at the gene ends were 2 bases for V and 4 bases for J; bases not matched to a gene: 3. Full variable domain (remainder filled in from reference TRBV2 and TRBJ1-4): EPEVTQTPSHQVTQMGQEVILRCVPISNHLYFYWYRQILGQKVEFLVSFYNNEISEKSEIFDDQFSVERPDGSNFTLKIRSTKLEDSAMYFCASSENRGDNEKLFFGSGTQLSVL.

The CDR3 DNA is TGCGCCAGCAGCCCCGGAGGGACAGTGAACACCATATATTTT. The encoded protein is CASSPGGTVNTIYF. The chain links TRBV5-1 to TRBJ1-3; 7 nucleotides line up with TRBD1. The CDR3 covers 14 residues. Losses at the gene ends were 4 bases for V and 7 bases for J; bases not matched to a gene: 8. CDR1 is SGHRS and CDR2 is YFSETQ in the germline V gene.

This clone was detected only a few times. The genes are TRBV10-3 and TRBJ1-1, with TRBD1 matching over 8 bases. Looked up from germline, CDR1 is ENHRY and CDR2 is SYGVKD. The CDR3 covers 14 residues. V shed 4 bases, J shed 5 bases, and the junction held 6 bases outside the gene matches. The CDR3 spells CAISGQGLRTEAFF. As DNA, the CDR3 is TGTGCCATCAGTGGACAGGGGTTGAGGACTGAAGCTTTCTTT.

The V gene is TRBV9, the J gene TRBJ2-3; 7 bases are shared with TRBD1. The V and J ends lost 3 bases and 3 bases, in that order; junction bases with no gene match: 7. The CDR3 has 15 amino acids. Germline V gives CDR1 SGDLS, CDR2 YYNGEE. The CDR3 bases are TGTGCCAGCAGCGGAGACAGGGACCCGACAGATACGCAGTATTTT. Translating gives CASSGDRDPTDTQYF.

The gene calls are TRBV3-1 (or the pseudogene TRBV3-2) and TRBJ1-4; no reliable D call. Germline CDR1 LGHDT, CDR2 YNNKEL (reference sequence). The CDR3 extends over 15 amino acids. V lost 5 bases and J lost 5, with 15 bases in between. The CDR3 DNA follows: TGTGCCAGCAGCATAAGGACTGACGTGAATGAAAAACTGTTTTTT. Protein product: CASSIRTDVNEKLFF.

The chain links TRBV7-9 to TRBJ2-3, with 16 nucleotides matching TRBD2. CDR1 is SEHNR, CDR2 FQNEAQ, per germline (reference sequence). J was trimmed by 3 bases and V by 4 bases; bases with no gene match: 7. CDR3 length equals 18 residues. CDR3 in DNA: TGTGCCAGCAGCTCCGGGACTAGCGGGAGGGCCGGGACAGATACGCAGTATTTT. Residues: CASSSGTSGRAGTDTQYF.

CDR3 nucleotides: TGTGCCAGCAGCGAGATCGGGAGGGCCACAGATACGCAGTATTTT. It translates to CASSEIGRATDTQYF. V is TRBV2 and J is TRBJ2-3, with 8 bases lining up with TRBD2. Germline CDR1 is SNHLY and CDR2 is FYNNEI. V was clipped by 6 bases and J by 2 bases; unmatched bases: 7. There are 15 residues in the CDR3.

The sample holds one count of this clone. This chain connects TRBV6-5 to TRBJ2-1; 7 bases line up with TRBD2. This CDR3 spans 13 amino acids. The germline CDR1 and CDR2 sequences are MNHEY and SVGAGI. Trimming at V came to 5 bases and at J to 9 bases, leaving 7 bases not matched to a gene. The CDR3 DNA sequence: TGTGCCAGCAGTCGCCTACTAGCGAGTGAGCAGTTCTTC. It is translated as CASSRLLASEQFF.

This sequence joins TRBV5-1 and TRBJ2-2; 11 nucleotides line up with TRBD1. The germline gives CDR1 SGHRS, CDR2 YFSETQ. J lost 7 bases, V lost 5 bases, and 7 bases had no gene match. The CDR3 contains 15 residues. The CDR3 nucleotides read TGCGCCAGCAGGTGGACAGGGGGCATGAACGGGGAGCTGTTTTTT. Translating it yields CASRWTGGMNGELFF.

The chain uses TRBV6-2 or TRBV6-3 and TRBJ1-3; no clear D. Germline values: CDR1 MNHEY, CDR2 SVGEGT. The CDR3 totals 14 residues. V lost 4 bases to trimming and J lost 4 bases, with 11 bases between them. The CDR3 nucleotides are TGTGCCAGCAGTTTGCCCGGATTGGGAAACACCATATATTTT. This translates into CASSLPGLGNTIYF.

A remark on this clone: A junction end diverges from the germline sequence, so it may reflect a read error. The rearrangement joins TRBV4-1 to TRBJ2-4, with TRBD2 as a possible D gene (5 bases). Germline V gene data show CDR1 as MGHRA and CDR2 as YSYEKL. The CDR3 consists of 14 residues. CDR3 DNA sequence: TGCGCCAGCAGCCACCCAGCGGCCAAGAACATTCAGTACTTC. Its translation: CASSHPAAKNIQYF.

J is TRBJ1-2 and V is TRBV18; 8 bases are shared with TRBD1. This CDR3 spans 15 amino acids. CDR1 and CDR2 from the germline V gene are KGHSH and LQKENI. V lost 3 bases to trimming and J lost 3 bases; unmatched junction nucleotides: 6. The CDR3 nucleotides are TGTGCCAGCTCACCGGGACAGGAGGGGTACTATGGCTACACCTTC. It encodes CASSPGQEGYYGYTF.

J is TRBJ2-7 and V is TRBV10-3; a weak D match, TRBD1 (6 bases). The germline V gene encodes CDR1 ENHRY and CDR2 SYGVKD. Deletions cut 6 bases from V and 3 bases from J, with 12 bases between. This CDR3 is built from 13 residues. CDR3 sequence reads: CAIRPGESYEQYF. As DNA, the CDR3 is TGTGCCATCAGACCAGGGGAGAGCTACGAGCAGTACTTC.

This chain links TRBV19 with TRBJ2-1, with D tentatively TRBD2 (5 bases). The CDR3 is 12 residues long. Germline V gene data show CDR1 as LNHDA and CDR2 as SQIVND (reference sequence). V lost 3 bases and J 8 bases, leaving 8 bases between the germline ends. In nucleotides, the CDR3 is TGTGCCAGTAGTATGAACGGGGATGAGCAGTTCTTC. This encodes CASSMNGDEQFF.